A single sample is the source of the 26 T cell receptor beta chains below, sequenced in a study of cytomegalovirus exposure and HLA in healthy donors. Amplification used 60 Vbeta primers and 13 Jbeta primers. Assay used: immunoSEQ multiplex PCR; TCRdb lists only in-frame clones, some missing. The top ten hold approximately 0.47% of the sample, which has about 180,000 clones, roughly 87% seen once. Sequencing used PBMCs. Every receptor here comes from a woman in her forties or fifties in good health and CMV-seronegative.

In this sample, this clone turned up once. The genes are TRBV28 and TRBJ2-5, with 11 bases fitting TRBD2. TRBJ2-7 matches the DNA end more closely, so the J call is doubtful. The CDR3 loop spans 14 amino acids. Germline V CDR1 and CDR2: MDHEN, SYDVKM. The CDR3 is CASAELAGVYEQYF. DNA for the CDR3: TGTGCCAGCGCAGAACTAGCGGGGGTCTACGAGCAGTACTTC.

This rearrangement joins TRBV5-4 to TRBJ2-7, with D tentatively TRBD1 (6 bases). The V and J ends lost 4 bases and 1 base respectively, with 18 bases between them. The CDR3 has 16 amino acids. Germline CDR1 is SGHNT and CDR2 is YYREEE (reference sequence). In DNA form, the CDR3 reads TGTGCCAGCAGCCCTTCGTCTGGCAGGGGATCCTACGAGCAGTACTTC. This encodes CASSPSSGRGSYEQYF. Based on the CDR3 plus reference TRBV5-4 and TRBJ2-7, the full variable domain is ETGVTQSPTHLIKTRGQQVTLRCSSQSGHNTVSWYQQALGQGPQFIFQYYREEENGRGNFPPRFSGLQFPNYSSELNVNALELDDSALYLCASSPSSGRGSYEQYFGPGTRLTVT.

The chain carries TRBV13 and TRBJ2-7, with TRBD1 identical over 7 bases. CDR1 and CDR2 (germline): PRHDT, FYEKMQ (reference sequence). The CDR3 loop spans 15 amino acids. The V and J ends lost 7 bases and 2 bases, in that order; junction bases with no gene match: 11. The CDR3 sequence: CASIPGGSGTYEQYF. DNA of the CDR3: TGTGCCAGCATCCCAGGGGGTTCGGGTACCTACGAGCAGTACTTC.

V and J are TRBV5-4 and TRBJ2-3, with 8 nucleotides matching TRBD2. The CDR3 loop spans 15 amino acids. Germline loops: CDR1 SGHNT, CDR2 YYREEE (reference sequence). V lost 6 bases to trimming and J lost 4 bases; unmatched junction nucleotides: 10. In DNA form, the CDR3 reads TGTGCCAGCAACCCCCGGGGGGGGCTGCCAGATACGCAGTATTTT. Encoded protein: CASNPRGGLPDTQYF.

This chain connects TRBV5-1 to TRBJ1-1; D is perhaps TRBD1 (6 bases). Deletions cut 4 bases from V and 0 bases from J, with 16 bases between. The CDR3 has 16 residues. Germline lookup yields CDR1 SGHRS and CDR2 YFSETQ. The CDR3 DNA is TGCGCCAGCAGCCCATCGACAGGTTCCATGAACACTGAAGCTTTCTTT. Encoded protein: CASSPSTGSMNTEAFF.

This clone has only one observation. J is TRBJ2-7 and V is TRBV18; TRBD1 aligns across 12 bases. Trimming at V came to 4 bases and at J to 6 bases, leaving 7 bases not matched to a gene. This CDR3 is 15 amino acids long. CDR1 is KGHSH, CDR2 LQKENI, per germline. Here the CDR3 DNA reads TGTGCCAGCTCACTCTCCGGGACAGGGGGCGGCGAGCAGTACTTC. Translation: CASSLSGTGGGEQYF.

The CDR3 sequence is CASSLSGDTEAFF. In nucleotides, the CDR3 is TGTGCCAGCAGCTTGTCGGGGGACACTGAAGCTTTCTTT. The gene calls are TRBV7-2 and TRBJ1-1; the D gene is possibly TRBD1 (5 bases). The CDR3 runs to 13 residues. Germline CDR1 and CDR2: SGHTA and FQGNSA. V lost 3 bases and J 3 bases, leaving 8 bases between the germline ends. Using reference TRBV7-2 and TRBJ1-1 for the parts outside the CDR3, the full variable domain is GAGVSQSPSNKVTEKGKDVELRCDPISGHTALYWYRQSLGQGLEFLIYFQGNSAPDKSGLPSDRFSAERTGGSVSTLTIQRTQQEDSAVYLCASSLSGDTEAFFGQGTRLTVV.

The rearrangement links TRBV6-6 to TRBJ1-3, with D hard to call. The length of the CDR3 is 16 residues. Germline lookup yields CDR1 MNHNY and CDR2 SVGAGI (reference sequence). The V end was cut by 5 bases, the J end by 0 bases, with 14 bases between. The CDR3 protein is CASSPLISLSGNTIYF. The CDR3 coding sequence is TGTGCCAGCAGTCCCCTCATAAGCCTCTCTGGAAACACCATATATTTT.

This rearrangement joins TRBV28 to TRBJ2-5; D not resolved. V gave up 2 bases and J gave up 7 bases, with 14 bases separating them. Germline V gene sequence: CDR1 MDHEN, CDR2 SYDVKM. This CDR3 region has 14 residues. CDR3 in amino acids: CASSLVEATGTQYF. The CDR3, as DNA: TGTGCCAGCAGTTTAGTCGAAGCCACGGGGACCCAGTACTTC.

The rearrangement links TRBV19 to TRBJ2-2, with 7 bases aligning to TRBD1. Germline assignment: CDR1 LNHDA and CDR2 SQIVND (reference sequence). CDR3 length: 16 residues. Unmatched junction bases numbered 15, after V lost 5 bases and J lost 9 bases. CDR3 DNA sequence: TGTGCCAGTAGTCCCCGGACAGGAAAGGGTGGCCGGGAGCTGTTTTTT. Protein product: CASSPRTGKGGRELFF. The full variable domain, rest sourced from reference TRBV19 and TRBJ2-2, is DGGITQSPKYLFRKEGQNVTLSCEQNLNHDAMYWYRQDPGQGLRLIYYSQIVNDFQKGDIAEGYSVSREKKESFPLTVTSAQKNPTAFYLCASSPRTGKGGRELFFGEGSRLTVL.

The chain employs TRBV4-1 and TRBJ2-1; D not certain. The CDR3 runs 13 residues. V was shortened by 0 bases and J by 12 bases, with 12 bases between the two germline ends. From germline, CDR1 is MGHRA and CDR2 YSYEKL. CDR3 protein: CASSQDSLFGQFF. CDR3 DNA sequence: TGCGCCAGCAGCCAAGATTCTCTCTTCGGGCAGTTCTTC.

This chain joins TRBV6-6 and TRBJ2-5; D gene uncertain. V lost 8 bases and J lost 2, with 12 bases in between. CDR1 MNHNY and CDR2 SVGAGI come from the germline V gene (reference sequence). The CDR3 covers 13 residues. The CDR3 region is CASQRRSQETQYF. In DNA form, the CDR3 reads TGTGCCAGCCAGCGCCGATCACAAGAGACCCAGTACTTC.

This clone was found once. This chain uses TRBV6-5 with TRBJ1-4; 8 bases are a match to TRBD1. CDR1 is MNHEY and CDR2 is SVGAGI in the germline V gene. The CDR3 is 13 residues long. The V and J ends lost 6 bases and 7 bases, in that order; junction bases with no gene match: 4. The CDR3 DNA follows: TGTGCCAGCAGACAGGGGGGAGGTGAAAAACTGTTTTTT. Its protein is CASRQGGGEKLFF.

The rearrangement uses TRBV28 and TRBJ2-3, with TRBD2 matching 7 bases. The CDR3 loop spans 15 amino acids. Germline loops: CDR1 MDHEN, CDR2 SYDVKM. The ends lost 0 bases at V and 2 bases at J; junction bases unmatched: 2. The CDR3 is CASSLWGLSTDTQYF. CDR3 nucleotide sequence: TGTGCCAGCAGTTTATGGGGACTATCCACAGATACGCAGTATTTT.

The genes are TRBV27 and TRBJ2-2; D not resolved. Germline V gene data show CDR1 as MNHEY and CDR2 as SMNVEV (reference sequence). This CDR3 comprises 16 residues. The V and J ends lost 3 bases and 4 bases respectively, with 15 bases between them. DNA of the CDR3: TGTGCCAGCAGTTTTTTATCCCGACAAACCACCGGGGAGCTGTTTTTT. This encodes CASSFLSRQTTGELFF.

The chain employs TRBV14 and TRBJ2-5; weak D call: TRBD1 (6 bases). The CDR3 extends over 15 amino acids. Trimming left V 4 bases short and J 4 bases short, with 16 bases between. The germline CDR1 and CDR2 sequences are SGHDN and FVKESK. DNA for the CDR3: TGTGCCAGCAGCCGGGGGCTCGCCGGGACAGAGACCCAGTACTTC. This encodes CASSRGLAGTETQYF.

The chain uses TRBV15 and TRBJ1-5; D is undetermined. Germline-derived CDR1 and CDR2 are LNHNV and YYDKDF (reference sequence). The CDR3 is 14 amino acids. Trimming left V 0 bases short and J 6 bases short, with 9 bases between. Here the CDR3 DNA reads TGTGCCACCAGCAGAGATCTAGCAAGTCAGCCCCAGCATTTT. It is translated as CATSRDLASQPQHF.

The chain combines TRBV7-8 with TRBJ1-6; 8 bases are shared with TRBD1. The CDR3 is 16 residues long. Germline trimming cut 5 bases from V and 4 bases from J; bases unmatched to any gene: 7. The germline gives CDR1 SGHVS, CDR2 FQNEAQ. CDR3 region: CASSADWTGYNSPLHF. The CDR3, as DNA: TGTGCCAGCAGCGCAGACTGGACAGGGTATAATTCACCCCTCCACTTT.

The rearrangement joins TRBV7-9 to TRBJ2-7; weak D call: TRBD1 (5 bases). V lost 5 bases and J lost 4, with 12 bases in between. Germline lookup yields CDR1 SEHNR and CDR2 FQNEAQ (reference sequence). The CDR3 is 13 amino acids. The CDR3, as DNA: TGTGCCAGCAGCCCGCACGCAGGGTACGAGCAGTACTTC. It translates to CASSPHAGYEQYF. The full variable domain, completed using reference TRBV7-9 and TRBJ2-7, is DTGVSQNPRHKITKRGQNVTFRCDPISEHNRLYWYRQTLGQGPEFLTYFQNEAQLEKSRLLSDRFSAERPKGSFSTLEIQRTEQGDSAMYLCASSPHAGYEQYFGPGTRLTVT.

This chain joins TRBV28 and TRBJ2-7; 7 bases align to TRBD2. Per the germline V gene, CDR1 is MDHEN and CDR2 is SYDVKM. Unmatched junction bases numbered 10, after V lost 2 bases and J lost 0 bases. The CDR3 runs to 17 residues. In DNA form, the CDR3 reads TGTGCCAGCAGTTTACCCACCGTGGGGGGGATCTCCTACGAGCAGTACTTC. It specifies CASSLPTVGGISYEQYF.

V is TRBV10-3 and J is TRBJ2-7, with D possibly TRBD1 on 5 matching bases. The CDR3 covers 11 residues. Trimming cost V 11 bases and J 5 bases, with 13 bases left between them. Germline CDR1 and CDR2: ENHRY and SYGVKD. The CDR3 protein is CASRLGDEQYF. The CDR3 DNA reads TGTGCCTCTCGGTTAGGGGACGAGCAGTACTTC.

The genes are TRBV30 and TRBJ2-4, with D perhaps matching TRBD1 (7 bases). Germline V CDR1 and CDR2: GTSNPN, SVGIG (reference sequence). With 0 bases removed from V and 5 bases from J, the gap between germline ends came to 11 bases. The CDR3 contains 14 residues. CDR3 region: CAWSVGGTENIQYF. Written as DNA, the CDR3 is TGTGCCTGGAGTGTAGGCGGGACAGAAAACATTCAGTACTTC.

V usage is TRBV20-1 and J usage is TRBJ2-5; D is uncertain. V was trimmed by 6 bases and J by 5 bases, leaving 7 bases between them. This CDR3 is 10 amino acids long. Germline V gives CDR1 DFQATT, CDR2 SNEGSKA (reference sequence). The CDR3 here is CSATMETQYF. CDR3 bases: TGCAGTGCAACTATGGAGACCCAGTACTTC.

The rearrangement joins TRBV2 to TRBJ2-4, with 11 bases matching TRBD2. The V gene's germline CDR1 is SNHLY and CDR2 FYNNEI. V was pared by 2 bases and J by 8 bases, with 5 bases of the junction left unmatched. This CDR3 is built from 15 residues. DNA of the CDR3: TGTGCCAGCAGTGAACAACTAGCGGGAGTAGACATTCAGTACTTC. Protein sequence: CASSEQLAGVDIQYF.

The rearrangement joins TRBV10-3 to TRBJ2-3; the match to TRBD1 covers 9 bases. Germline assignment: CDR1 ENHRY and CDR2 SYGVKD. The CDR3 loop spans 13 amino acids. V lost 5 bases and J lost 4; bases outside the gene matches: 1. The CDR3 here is CAISWTGADTQYF. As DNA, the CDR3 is TGTGCCATCAGTTGGACAGGGGCAGATACGCAGTATTTT.

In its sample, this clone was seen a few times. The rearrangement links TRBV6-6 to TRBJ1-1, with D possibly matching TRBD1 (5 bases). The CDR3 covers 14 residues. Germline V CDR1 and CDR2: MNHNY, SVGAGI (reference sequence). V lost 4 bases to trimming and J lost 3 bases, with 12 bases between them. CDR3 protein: CASSSPGGDTEAFF. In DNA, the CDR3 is TGTGCCAGCAGTTCCCCCGGGGGAGACACTGAAGCTTTCTTT.